Listed here are 5 T cell receptor beta chains from one sample, sequenced in a study of CD8 T cells in Susac syndrome. Random hexamers primed reverse transcription of roughly 0.45 to 1 ug RNA. TCRdb passed the immunoSEQ multiplex PCR reads through MiXCR, listing each CDR3 protein once. Of more than 95,000 distinct CDR3 sequences listed, around 94% are singletons. Input material: CD4+ T cells from PBMCs. Receptors were obtained from a human donor in good health.

This clonotype was recorded only once. V is TRBV20-1 and J is TRBJ1-1; the D gene is possibly TRBD1 (6 bases). V dropped 6 bases and J dropped 5 bases, with 16 bases sitting between them. This CDR3 comprises 13 residues. CDR1 DFQATT and CDR2 SNEGSKA come from the germline V gene (reference sequence). The CDR3 loop is CSASAQQGTEAFF. The CDR3 DNA reads TGCAGTGCATCCGCTCAACAGGGAACTGAAGCTTTCTTT.

J is TRBJ2-1 and V is TRBV7-9, with TRBD2 matching over 11 bases. The CDR3 has 15 residues. With 7 bases clipped from V and 2 bases from J, the junction kept 4 bases outside the gene matches. The germline V gene has CDR1 SEHNR and CDR2 FQNEAQ (reference sequence). The CDR3: CASTTGLAAYNEQFF. For the CDR3, the DNA is TGTGCCAGCACCACGGGACTAGCGGCCTACAATGAGCAGTTCTTC.

In this sample, this clonotype turned up once. The chain links TRBV15 to TRBJ2-7; 8 bases are a match to TRBD2. Per the germline V gene, CDR1 is LNHNV and CDR2 is YYDKDF (reference sequence). The CDR3 consists of 16 residues. The ends lost 1 base at V and 6 bases at J; junction bases unmatched: 11. The CDR3 DNA reads TGTGCCACCAGCAGAGTCCGGGGAGCGGGAGAGGCCGAGCAGTACTTC. This translates into CATSRVRGAGEAEQYF.

The J gene is TRBJ1-1, the V gene TRBV6-2 or TRBV6-3; 8 positions match TRBD1. CDR1 is MNHEY, CDR2 SVGEGT, per germline. Losses at the gene ends were 5 bases for V and 5 bases for J; bases not matched to a gene: 7. The CDR3 is 14 residues long. DNA of the CDR3: TGTGCCAGCAGTACTACAGGGGGAAGAACTGAAGCTTTCTTT. Residues: CASSTTGGRTEAFF.

The chain has TRBV7-6 and TRBJ1-3; TRBD1 matches at 8 bases. The V gene end was trimmed by 5 bases and the J gene end by 1 base; junction bases not matched to a gene: 19. Germline V gene data show CDR1 as SGHVS and CDR2 as FNYEAQ. The CDR3 is made up of 20 amino acids. Written as DNA, the CDR3 is TGTGCCAGCAGCCCTCGTCCCGGGACAGGCAAACGTCTATCTGGAAACACCATATATTTT. It specifies CASSPRPGTGKRLSGNTIYF.